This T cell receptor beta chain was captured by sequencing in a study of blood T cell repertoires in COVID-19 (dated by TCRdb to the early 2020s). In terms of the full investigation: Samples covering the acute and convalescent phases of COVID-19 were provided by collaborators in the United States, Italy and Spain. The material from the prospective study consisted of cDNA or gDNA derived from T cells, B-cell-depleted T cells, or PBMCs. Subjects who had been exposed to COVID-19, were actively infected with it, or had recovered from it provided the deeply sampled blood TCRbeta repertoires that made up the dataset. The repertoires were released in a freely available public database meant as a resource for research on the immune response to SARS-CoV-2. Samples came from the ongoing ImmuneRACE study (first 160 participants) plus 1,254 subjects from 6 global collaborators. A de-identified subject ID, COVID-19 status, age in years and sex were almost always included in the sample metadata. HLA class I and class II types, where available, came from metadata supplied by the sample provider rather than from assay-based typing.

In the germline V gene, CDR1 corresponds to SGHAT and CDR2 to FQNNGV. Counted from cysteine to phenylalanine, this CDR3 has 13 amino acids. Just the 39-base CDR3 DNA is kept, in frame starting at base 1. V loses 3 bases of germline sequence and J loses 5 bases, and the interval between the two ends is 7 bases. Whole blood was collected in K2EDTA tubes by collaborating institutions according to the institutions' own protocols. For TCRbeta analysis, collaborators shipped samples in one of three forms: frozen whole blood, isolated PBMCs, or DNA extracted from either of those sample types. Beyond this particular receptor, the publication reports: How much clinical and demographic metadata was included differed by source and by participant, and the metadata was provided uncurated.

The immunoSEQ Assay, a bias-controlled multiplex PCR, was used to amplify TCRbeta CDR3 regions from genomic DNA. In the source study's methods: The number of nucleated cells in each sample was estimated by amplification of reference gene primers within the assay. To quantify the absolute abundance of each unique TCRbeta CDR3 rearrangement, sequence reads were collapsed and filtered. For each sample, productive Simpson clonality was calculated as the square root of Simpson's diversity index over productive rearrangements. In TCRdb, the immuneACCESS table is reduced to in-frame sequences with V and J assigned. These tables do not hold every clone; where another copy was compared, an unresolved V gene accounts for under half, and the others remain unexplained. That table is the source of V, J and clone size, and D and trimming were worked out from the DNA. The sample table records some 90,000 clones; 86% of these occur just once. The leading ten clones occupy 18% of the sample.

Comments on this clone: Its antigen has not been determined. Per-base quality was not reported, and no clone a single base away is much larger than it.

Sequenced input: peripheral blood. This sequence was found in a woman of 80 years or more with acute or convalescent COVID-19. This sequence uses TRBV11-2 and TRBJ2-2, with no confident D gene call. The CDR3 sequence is CASSLGQTGELFF. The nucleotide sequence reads TGTGCCAGCAGCTTGGGCCAGACCGGGGAGCTGTTTTTT.